The T cell receptor beta chain under discussion was sequenced for a study of control samples from healthy donors and cancer patients. The table came from immunoSEQ multiplex PCR; TCRdb's copy has only in-frame clones and leaves some out. The table shows around 30,000 clones, with more than 85% occurring only once. This CDR3 contains 15 residues. Germline V lookup: CDR1 SGHTA, CDR2 FQGTGA. The V and J ends lost 4 bases and 2 bases respectively, with 14 bases between them. The clonotype comes from a woman aged 40 to 50 with lung cancer. The chain uses TRBV7-3 and TRBJ1-2, with unresolved D. The specimen sequenced was PBMCs. The CDR3 reads CASSSGPGSNYGYTF. As DNA, the CDR3 is TGTGCCAGCAGCTCGGGCCCGGGTTCGAACTATGGCTACACCTTC.